What follows are 26 T cell receptor beta chains derived from one specimen sequenced in a study of T-cell reconstitution after alpha-beta-depleted transplantation in children. TCRbeta library preparation incorporated unique molecular identifiers. MiXCR, applied by TCRdb to the PCR reads, yields one record per CDR3 protein. The sample carries about 640,000 distinct CDR3 sequences, 10% to 15% recorded once. The specimen comprised PBMCs, mostly from graft donor cells, sampled 360 days after TCRalphabeta/CD19-depleted stem cell transplant. These receptors were obtained from a male patient younger than 18 who had a stem cell transplant for acute myeloid leukemia, so the T cells may come from the graft donor.

The sample holds a few counts of this clonotype. The gene calls are TRBV29-1 and TRBJ1-1, with D possibly matching TRBD1 (6 bases). The V end lost 7 bases, the J end lost 4 bases, and 19 bases lay between the germline ends. The length of the CDR3 is 14 residues. The germline V gene has CDR1 SQVTM and CDR2 ANQGSEA. DNA of the CDR3: TGCAGCGACTGGGGGGGGCCGGGGGGCACTGAAGCTTTCTTT. It is translated as CSDWGGPGGTEAFF.

This clonotype was observed a single time. A junction end diverges from the germline sequence, so it may reflect a read error. CDR3 bases: TGCAGTGCTAGTCTGGGTAGCCGAGGGGAGAACCAGTACTTC. This encodes CSASLGSRGENQYF. The J gene is TRBJ2-5, the V gene TRBV20-1; TRBD1 or TRBD2 may be the D gene (5 bases each). This CDR3 contains 14 residues. CDR1 is DFQATT, CDR2 SNEGSKA, per germline (reference sequence).

This clonotype showed up just a few times. This chain uses TRBV21-1 with TRBJ2-7; the table's D call TRBD1 went unverified against the DNA. TRBV21-1 is labeled a pseudogene. The CDR3 totals 18 residues. CDR3 DNA sequence: TGTGCCAGCGGTCGAGGGACAGAACATAGCGGTGTCTCCTACGAGCAGTACTTC. This encodes CASGRGTEHSGVSYEQYF.

This clonotype was seen at least ten times. The V call is TRBV5-1, the J call TRBJ2-3, with 9 positions matching TRBD2. The CDR3 extends over 14 amino acids. With 0 bases clipped from V and 7 bases from J, the junction kept 3 bases outside the gene matches. Per germline, CDR1 SGHRS and CDR2 YFSETQ. CDR3 in DNA: TGCGCCAGCAGCTTGGAGACTAGCGGCTATACGCAGTATTTT. This sequence encodes CASSLETSGYTQYF.

This rearrangement joins TRBV2 to TRBJ1-1; D is uncertain. Per germline, CDR1 SNHLY and CDR2 FYNNEI. V lost 10 bases and J lost 4, with 13 bases in between. The CDR3 has 12 amino acids. CDR3 in DNA: TGTGCCATCTGGCGTTCGACCACTGAAGCTTTCTTT. Its translation is CAIWRSTTEAFF.

This clonotype appeared a few times. The V call is TRBV2, the J call TRBJ2-3; 8 positions agree with TRBD2. The length of the CDR3 is 15 residues. V lost 8 bases and J lost 4; bases outside the gene matches: 11. Germline V gives CDR1 SNHLY, CDR2 FYNNEI. The CDR3 DNA follows: TGTGCCAGCCCCAAGACTAGCGTGGGACCAGATACGCAGTATTTT. Translated, it gives CASPKTSVGPDTQYF.

This clonotype was counted many times. V and J are TRBV12-3 or TRBV12-4 and TRBJ2-1; TRBD2 matches 12 bases. J gave up 9 bases and V 6 bases, and 6 bases lay outside the gene matches. The CDR3 length is 14 residues. The CDR3 coding sequence is TGTGCCAGCAGAAGACTAGCGGGGGCGGGTGAGCAGTTCTTC. Translation: CASRRLAGAGEQFF.

This sequence joins TRBV20-1 and TRBJ1-1; D perhaps matches TRBD1 (5 bases). This CDR3 has 15 amino acids. Between the trimmed V and J ends, which lost 5 bases and 0 bases, there was a span of 16 bases. The germline V gene has CDR1 DFQATT and CDR2 SNEGSKA (reference sequence). The CDR3: CSAPRHGALNTEAFF. CDR3 DNA sequence: TGCAGTGCTCCACGACATGGGGCTTTGAACACTGAAGCTTTCTTT.

This clonotype was recorded at least ten times. The chain joins TRBV5-1 to TRBJ2-7; 8 bases agree with TRBD2. V trimming: 2 bases; J trimming: 1 base; junction bases outside the gene matches: 8. The CDR3 sequence is 16 residues long. Germline V lookup: CDR1 SGHRS, CDR2 YFSETQ. For the CDR3, the DNA is TGCGCCAGCAGCTTTGGTCGGCGGGAGGCGTCCTACGAGCAGTACTTC. Protein sequence: CASSFGRREASYEQYF.

This clonotype came up a few times. The chain recombines TRBV7-8 with TRBJ2-3; D might be TRBD2 (6 bases). Germline V gene sequence: CDR1 SGHVS, CDR2 FQNEAQ. This CDR3 spans 14 amino acids. Trimming pared 5 bases from V and 4 bases from J, leaving 13 bases between. The CDR3 reads CASSQGLVPDTQYF. As DNA, the CDR3 is TGTGCCAGCAGCCAGGGACTGGTGCCAGATACGCAGTATTTT.

This clonotype was recorded at least ten times. The J gene is TRBJ2-7, the V gene TRBV12-3 or TRBV12-4; TRBD1 matches at 8 bases. The length of the CDR3 is 13 residues. V lost 4 bases and J lost 6; bases outside the gene matches: 5. The DNA of the CDR3 is TGTGCCAGCAGTTCCGGGACAGGTCGCGAGCAGTACTTC. Its protein is CASSSGTGREQYF.

This clonotype appeared many times. V usage is TRBV20-1 and J usage is TRBJ2-7; 11 nucleotides align to TRBD2. The CDR3 contains 14 residues. Germline values: CDR1 DFQATT, CDR2 SNEGSKA (reference sequence). The V segment lost 5 bases and the J segment 0 bases; nucleotides outside the gene matches: 3. The CDR3 reads CSASSGGSSYEQYF. In DNA form, the CDR3 reads TGCAGTGCTTCTAGCGGGGGGAGCTCCTACGAGCAGTACTTC.

A remark on this clonotype: One end of the junction fails to match germline, which may point to a read error. V usage is TRBV11-2 and J usage is TRBJ2-1, with D tentatively TRBD2 (6 bases). CDR1 is SGHAT and CDR2 is FQNNGV in the germline V gene. This CDR3 region has 15 residues. The CDR3 loop is CVSSPVGEEYNEQFF. The CDR3, as DNA: TGTGTCAGCAGCCCGGTGGGGGAGGAGTACAATGAGCAGTTCTTC.

V usage is TRBV20-1 and J usage is TRBJ2-7; TRBD1 might be the D (6 bases). V was shortened by 6 bases and J by 4 bases, with 13 bases between the two germline ends. Germline values: CDR1 DFQATT, CDR2 SNEGSKA (reference sequence). The CDR3 is 12 residues long. This chain's CDR3 is CSATDRSYEQYF. The CDR3 DNA sequence: TGCAGTGCCACCGACAGGAGTTACGAGCAGTACTTC.

CDR3 loop: CSATSGPGEQYF. In DNA form, the CDR3 reads TGCAGTGCCACTAGCGGCCCGGGGGAGCAGTACTTC. The V call is TRBV20-1, the J call TRBJ2-7; the match to TRBD2 covers 8 bases. J was trimmed by 7 bases and V by 6 bases; bases with no gene match: 8. The CDR3 sequence is 12 residues long. Germline values: CDR1 DFQATT, CDR2 SNEGSKA (reference sequence).

This clonotype has ten or more counts. The chain is built from TRBV28 and TRBJ2-3, with 13 bases that match TRBD2. From germline, CDR1 is MDHEN and CDR2 SYDVKM. After removal of 5 bases from V and 5 bases from J, the junction contained 10 bases not matched to a gene. The CDR3 extends over 17 amino acids. Written as DNA, the CDR3 is TGTGCCAGCAGTCCAGGACTAGCGGGAGATGGTTTAGATACGCAGTATTTT. Translation gives CASSPGLAGDGLDTQYF.

This clonotype was picked up a small number of times. This chain links TRBV18 with TRBJ2-7, with 7 nucleotides matching TRBD1. The CDR3 length is 13 residues. Trimming at V came to 8 bases and at J to 5 bases, leaving 9 bases not matched to a gene. Germline assignment: CDR1 KGHSH and CDR2 LQKENI. For the CDR3, the DNA is TGTGCCAGCCAGACAGGGCAGAAGAACGAGCAGTACTTC. This codes for CASQTGQKNEQYF. Full variable domain (remainder filled in from reference TRBV18 and TRBJ2-7): NAGVMQNPRHLVRRRGQEARLRCSPMKGHSHVYWYRQLPEEGLKFMVYLQKENIIDESGMPKERFSAEFPKEGPSILRIQQVVRGDSAAYFCASQTGQKNEQYFGPGTRLTVT.

This clonotype was counted between two and nine times. V and J are TRBV27 and TRBJ2-3, with a tentative D call TRBD2 (6 bases). This CDR3 region has 15 residues. Germline V gene sequence: CDR1 MNHEY, CDR2 SMNVEV (reference sequence). Trimming removed 1 base from V and 4 bases from J, with 12 bases in between. The CDR3 spells CASSLWGVVADTQYF. CDR3 DNA: TGTGCCAGCAGTTTATGGGGGGTTGTTGCAGATACGCAGTATTTT.

About this clonotype itself: The limits of the CDR3 on the DNA are not certain, so only TCRdb's listed CDR3 is given. The rearrangement links TRBV6-2 or TRBV6-3 to TRBJ2-7; TRBD2 reflects the table's D call only, with no check against the DNA. The CDR3 is 14 residues long, counting both termini. Germline CDR1 reads MNHEY; CDR2 reads SVGEGT. CDR3 loop: CASSGLVLRREQYF.

Ten or more counts support this clonotype. The chain links TRBV5-4 to TRBJ1-2, with D maybe TRBD1 (5 bases). V dropped 6 bases and J dropped 4 bases, with 13 bases sitting between them. In germline, CDR1 is SGHNT, CDR2 YYREEE (reference sequence). The CDR3 runs to 13 residues. In DNA form, the CDR3 reads TGTGCCAGCACTCCCGGGGGGAGCTATGGCTACACCTTC. Translation: CASTPGGSYGYTF.

This chain joins TRBV20-1 and TRBJ2-1, with D possibly matching TRBD1 (5 bases). CDR3 length: 15 residues. V lost 4 bases and J lost 2, with 15 bases in between. Per the germline V gene, CDR1 is DFQATT and CDR2 is SNEGSKA (reference sequence). The CDR3 protein is CSAIDSLIPYNEQFF. CDR3 DNA: TGCAGTGCTATCGACAGCTTGATTCCCTACAATGAGCAGTTCTTC.

This chain connects TRBV12-3 or TRBV12-4 to TRBJ2-5, with D perhaps being TRBD1 or TRBD2 (5 bases each). There are 14 residues in the CDR3. Deletions cut 3 bases from V and 8 bases from J, with 16 bases between. The CDR3 nucleotides are TGTGCCAGCAGTTTGCTCCGACTAAGGGGAACCCAGTACTTC. It encodes CASSLLRLRGTQYF.

This clonotype was detected many times. This chain links TRBV6-5 with TRBJ2-2; 9 nucleotides align to TRBD2. V gave up 2 bases and J gave up 3 bases; unmatched junction bases: 7. Germline CDR1 reads MNHEY; CDR2 reads SVGAGI. CDR3 length: 17 residues. CDR3 protein: CASSYAFSGSHTGELFF. CDR3 in DNA: TGTGCCAGCAGTTACGCTTTTAGCGGGAGTCACACCGGGGAGCTGTTTTTT.

This clonotype was detected only a few times. This rearrangement joins TRBV29-1 to TRBJ2-7; D is unclear. CDR3 length: 14 amino acids. V lost 6 bases and J 2 bases, leaving 17 bases between the germline ends. The germline gives CDR1 SQVTM, CDR2 ANQGSEA. This chain's CDR3 is CSVRPNTVTYEQYF. The CDR3 bases are TGCAGCGTCCGACCCAACACGGTTACCTACGAGCAGTACTTC.

This chain links TRBV4-3 with TRBJ1-2, with 7 nucleotides matching TRBD1. The V gene end was trimmed by 3 bases and the J gene end by 6 bases; junction bases not matched to a gene: 13. Germline values: CDR1 LGHNA, CDR2 YSLEER. The CDR3 covers 16 residues. The chain's CDR3 is CASSHRVGPQGNGYTF. CDR3 sequence (DNA): TGCGCCAGCAGCCACCGAGTTGGGCCACAGGGGAATGGCTACACCTTC.

This chain joins TRBV20-1 and TRBJ1-6, with TRBD1 as a possible D gene (5 bases). The CDR3 has 18 residues. Germline CDR1 reads DFQATT; CDR2 reads SNEGSKA (reference sequence). Trimming shortened V by 7 bases and J by 3 bases, and 25 bases separated the two germline ends. The CDR3 nucleotides are TGCAGTGTCCGGGGGGAGTGGGATTACGGGGACTATAATTCACCCCTCCACTTT. Protein: CSVRGEWDYGDYNSPLHF.